This entry concerns a single TCR beta chain. Its antigen is not known. Every donor was a healthy person donating bone marrow. Use of 60 Vbeta and 13 Jbeta primers characterized the PCR. Some clones are missing from TCRdb's copy, which holds only in-frame ones; the method was immunoSEQ multiplex PCR. The sample carries about 180,000 clones, around 82% recorded once. The data derive from a study of cytomegalovirus exposure and HLA in healthy donors. Across the study: Around 81% of 350 to 400 genotyped donors fell in the Caucasian-associated ancestry cluster. Findings and limits, study-wide: Associated with cytomegalovirus, according to the listing, were 150 to 200 TCR beta chains.

Germline assignment: CDR1 SEHNR and CDR2 FQNEAQ (reference sequence). V gave up 3 bases and J gave up 8 bases, with 13 bases separating them. This CDR3 is built from 13 residues. J is TRBJ1-2 and V is TRBV7-9, with D perhaps TRBD1 (5 bases). The TCR sequence derives from a man in his forties in good health and CMV-seronegative. Sequenced material: PBMCs. CDR3 residues: CASSLGGDLGYTF. CDR3 bases: TGTGCCAGCAGCTTGGGAGGGGATCTGGGCTACACCTTC.